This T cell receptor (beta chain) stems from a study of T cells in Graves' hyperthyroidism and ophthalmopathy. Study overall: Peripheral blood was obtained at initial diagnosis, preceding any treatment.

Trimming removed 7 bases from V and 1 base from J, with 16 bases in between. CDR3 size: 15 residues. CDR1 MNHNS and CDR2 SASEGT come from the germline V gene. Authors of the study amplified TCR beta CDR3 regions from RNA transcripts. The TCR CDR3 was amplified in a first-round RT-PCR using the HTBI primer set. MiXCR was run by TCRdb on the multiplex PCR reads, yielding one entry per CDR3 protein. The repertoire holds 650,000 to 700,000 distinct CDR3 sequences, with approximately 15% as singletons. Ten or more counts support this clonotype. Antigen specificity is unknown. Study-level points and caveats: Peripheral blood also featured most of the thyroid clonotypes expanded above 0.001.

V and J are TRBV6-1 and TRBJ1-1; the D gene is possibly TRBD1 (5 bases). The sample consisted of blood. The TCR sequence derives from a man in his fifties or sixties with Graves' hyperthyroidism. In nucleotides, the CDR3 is TGTGCCAGCATGAGGGAAGGGGTGGCGAACACTGAAGCTTTCTTT. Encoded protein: CASMREGVANTEAFF.